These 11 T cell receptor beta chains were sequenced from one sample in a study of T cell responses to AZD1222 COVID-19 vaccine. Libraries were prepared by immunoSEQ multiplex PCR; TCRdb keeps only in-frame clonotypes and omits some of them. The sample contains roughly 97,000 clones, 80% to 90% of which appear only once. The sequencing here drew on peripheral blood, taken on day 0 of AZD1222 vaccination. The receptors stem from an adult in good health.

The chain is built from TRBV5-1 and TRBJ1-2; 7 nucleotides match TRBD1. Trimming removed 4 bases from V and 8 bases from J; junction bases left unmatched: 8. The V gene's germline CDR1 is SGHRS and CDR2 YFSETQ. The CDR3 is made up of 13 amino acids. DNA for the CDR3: TGCGCCAGCAGCGCCACAGGGGATGGAGGCTACACCTTC. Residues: CASSATGDGGYTF.

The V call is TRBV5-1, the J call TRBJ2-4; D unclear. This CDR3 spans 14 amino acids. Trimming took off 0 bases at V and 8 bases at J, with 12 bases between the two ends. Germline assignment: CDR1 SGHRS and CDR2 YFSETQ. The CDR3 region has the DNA TGCGCCAGCAGCTTGGGGTCAGCCTGGGACATTCAGTACTTC. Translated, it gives CASSLGSAWDIQYF. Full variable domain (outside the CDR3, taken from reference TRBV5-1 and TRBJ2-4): KAGVTQTPRYLIKTRGQQVTLSCSPISGHRSVSWYQQTPGQGLQFLFEYFSETQRNKGNFPGRFSGRQFSNSRSEMNVSTLELGDSALYLCASSLGSAWDIQYFGAGTRLSVL.

The CDR3 coding sequence is TGCGCCAGCAGCTTGGATGGGACAGGGGGACACTCACCCCTCCACTTT. It encodes CASSLDGTGGHSPLHF. This sequence joins TRBV5-1 and TRBJ1-6, with 11 bases that match TRBD1. The CDR3 is 16 residues long. After removal of 0 bases from V and 10 bases from J, the junction contained 6 bases not matched to a gene. Germline V lookup: CDR1 SGHRS, CDR2 YFSETQ.

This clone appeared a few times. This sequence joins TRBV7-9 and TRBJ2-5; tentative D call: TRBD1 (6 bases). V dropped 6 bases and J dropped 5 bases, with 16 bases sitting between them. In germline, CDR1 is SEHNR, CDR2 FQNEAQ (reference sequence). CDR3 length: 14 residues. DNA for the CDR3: TGTGCCAGCAGTTTTATAGGGGGAGTGGAGACCCAGTACTTC. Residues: CASSFIGGVETQYF.

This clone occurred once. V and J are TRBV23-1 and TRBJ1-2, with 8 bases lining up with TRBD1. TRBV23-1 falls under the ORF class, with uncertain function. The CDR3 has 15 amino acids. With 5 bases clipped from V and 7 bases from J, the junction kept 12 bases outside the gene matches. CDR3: CASSFLHRTGFGYTF. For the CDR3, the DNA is TGCGCCAGCAGTTTCCTCCATAGGACAGGGTTTGGCTACACCTTC.

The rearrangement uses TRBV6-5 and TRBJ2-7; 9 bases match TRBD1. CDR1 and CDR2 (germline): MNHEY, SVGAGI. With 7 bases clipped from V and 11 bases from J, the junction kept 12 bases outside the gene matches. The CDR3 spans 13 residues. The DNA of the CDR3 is TGTGCCAGCAAGGAGACAGGGGGTCTCGGGGAGTACTTC. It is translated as CASKETGGLGEYF.

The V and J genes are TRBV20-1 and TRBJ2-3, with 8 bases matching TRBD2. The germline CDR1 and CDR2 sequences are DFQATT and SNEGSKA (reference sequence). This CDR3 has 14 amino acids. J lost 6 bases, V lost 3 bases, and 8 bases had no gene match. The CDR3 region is CSASFSGVGDTQYF. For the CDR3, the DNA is TGCAGTGCTAGTTTTAGCGGGGTGGGGGATACGCAGTATTTT.

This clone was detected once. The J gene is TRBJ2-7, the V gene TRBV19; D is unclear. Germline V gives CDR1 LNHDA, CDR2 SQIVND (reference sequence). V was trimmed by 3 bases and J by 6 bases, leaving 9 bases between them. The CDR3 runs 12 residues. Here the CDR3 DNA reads TGTGCCAGTAGTATCTGGGCCCGCGAGCAGTACTTC. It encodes CASSIWAREQYF. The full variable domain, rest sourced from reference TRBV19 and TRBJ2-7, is DGGITQSPKYLFRKEGQNVTLSCEQNLNHDAMYWYRQDPGQGLRLIYYSQIVNDFQKGDIAEGYSVSREKKESFPLTVTSAQKNPTAFYLCASSIWAREQYFGPGTRLTVT.

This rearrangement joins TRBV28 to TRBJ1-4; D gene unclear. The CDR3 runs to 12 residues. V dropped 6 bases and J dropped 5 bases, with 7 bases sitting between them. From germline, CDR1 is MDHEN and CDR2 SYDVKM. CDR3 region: CASRIGNEKLFF. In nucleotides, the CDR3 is TGTGCCAGCAGAATAGGAAATGAAAAACTGTTTTTT.

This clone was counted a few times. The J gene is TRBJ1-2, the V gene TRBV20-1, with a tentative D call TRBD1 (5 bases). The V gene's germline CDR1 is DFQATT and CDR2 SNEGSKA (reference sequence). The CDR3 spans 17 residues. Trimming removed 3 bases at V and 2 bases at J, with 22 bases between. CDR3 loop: CSASRRGQEWVNYGYTF. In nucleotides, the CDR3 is TGCAGTGCTAGTCGTCGGGGCCAGGAATGGGTAAACTATGGCTACACCTTC.

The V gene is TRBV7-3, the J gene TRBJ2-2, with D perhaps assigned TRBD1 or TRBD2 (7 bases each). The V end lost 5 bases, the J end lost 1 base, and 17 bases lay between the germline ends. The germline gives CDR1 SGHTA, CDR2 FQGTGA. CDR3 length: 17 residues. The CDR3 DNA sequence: TGTGCCAGCAGCCCAGGGGGGGCTAGCGGGAACACCGGGGAGCTGTTTTTT. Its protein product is CASSPGGASGNTGELFF.